Presented here are 24 T cell receptor beta chains from one specimen sequenced in a study of shared clonotypes between healthy human individuals. Clones were sequenced by immunoSEQ multiplex PCR, and TCRdb holds only the in-frame ones, with some missing. The data show roughly 500,000 clones, with more than 65% seen just once and roughly 13% held by the top ten. What was sequenced was PBMCs. The receptor source for this set is a woman between 40 and 55 years old in good health. Some clones in this sample may be carry-over from other donors' samples.

This chain uses TRBV2 with TRBJ1-5; D may be TRBD1 (5 bases). Germline assignment: CDR1 SNHLY and CDR2 FYNNEI. The CDR3 extends over 13 amino acids. The V and J ends lost 3 bases and 9 bases respectively, with 12 bases between them. CDR3 nucleotide sequence: TGTGCCAGCAGTGATACGGGGGTCTGGCCCCAGCATTTT. It encodes CASSDTGVWPQHF.

This clone came up many times. J is TRBJ2-1 and V is TRBV5-8; D gene ambiguous. Germline CDR1 is SGHTS and CDR2 is YDEGEE. Trimming removed 0 bases at V and 0 bases at J, with 10 bases between. The CDR3 has 16 residues. The CDR3 is CASSLEATYSYNEQFF. In DNA form, the CDR3 reads TGTGCCAGCAGCTTGGAGGCGACGTACTCCTACAATGAGCAGTTCTTC.

The V gene is TRBV10-3, the J gene TRBJ2-7; possibly TRBD2 for D (6 bases). CDR1 is ENHRY and CDR2 is SYGVKD in the germline V gene. The CDR3 runs to 16 residues. With 0 bases removed from V and 2 bases from J, the gap between germline ends came to 14 bases. CDR3 sequence reads: CAISESTAGRPYEQYF. The CDR3 nucleotides read TGTGCCATCAGTGAGTCGACGGCGGGAAGACCCTACGAGCAGTACTTC.

This chain connects TRBV7-2 to TRBJ2-1; no clear D. The CDR3 sequence is 14 residues long. The germline gives CDR1 SGHTA, CDR2 FQGNSA. V shed 1 base and J shed 2 bases, with 6 bases lying between them. CDR3 residues: CASSLVTPYNEQFF. In DNA, the CDR3 is TGTGCCAGCAGCTTAGTGACTCCCTACAATGAGCAGTTCTTC.

This clone occurred once. The chain combines TRBV10-1 with TRBJ2-2; tentatively, D is TRBD1 or TRBD2 (5 bases each). CDR1 and CDR2 (germline): WNHNN, SYGVQD (reference sequence). Trimming shortened V by 6 bases and J by 3 bases, and 14 bases separated the two germline ends. This CDR3 is built from 15 residues. CDR3 in amino acids: CASSGAGIYTGELFF. CDR3 coding DNA: TGCGCCAGCAGCGGGGCCGGGATCTACACCGGGGAGCTGTTTTTT.

CDR3 coding DNA: TGCGCCAGCGGCGTCCAGGGCTCCGGGGAGCTGTTTTTT. Amino acids: CASGVQGSGELFF. The chain couples TRBV5-1 to TRBJ2-2, with a tentative D call TRBD1 (5 bases). CDR1 SGHRS and CDR2 YFSETQ come from the germline V gene. V was shortened by 7 bases and J by 6 bases, with 13 bases between the two germline ends. This CDR3 is built from 13 residues.

The chain recombines TRBV7-8 with TRBJ1-3, with TRBD1 identical over 8 bases. Per germline, CDR1 SGHVS and CDR2 FQNEAQ. This CDR3 is 15 amino acids long. Trimming at V came to 4 bases and at J to 9 bases, leaving 11 bases not matched to a gene. As DNA, the CDR3 is TGTGCCAGCAGCTATCAGGGGGCTAGGTCGGGCACCATATATTTT. It specifies CASSYQGARSGTIYF.

This rearrangement joins TRBV2 to TRBJ2-1, with D possibly TRBD2 on 5 matching bases. CDR1 SNHLY and CDR2 FYNNEI come from the germline V gene. This CDR3 region has 14 residues. CDR3 sequence reads: CATARRLPGDEQFF. The CDR3 nucleotides read TGTGCTACTGCGAGGCGGCTCCCCGGGGATGAGCAGTTCTTC.

Turning to this clone: Only one base separates this from a far larger clonotype, so it likely reflects a read error. Other DNA sequences of this sample code for an identical CDR3. The rearrangement uses TRBV30 and TRBJ1-4; D might be TRBD1 (5 bases). From germline, CDR1 is GTSNPN and CDR2 SVGIG (reference sequence). The CDR3 has 15 amino acids. The CDR3 spells CAWSVLRARGEKLFF. CDR3 bases: TGTGCCTGGAGTGTACTCAGGGCGAGGGGCGAAAAACTGTTCTTT. The full variable domain, completed using reference TRBV30 and TRBJ1-4, is SQTIHQWPATLVQPVGSPLSLECTVEGTSNPNLYWYRQAAGRGLQLLFYSVGIGQISSEVPQNLSASRPQDRQFILSSKKLLLSDSGFYLCAWSVLRARGEKLFFGSGTQLSVL.

This sequence joins TRBV25-1 and TRBJ1-3; D not certain. The germline CDR1 and CDR2 sequences are MGHDK and SYGVNS. CDR3 length: 15 residues. Trimming cost V 4 bases and J 1 base, with 11 bases left between them. The CDR3 DNA reads as TGTGCCAGCAGTGTCCTAGCCGAATCTGGAAACACCATATATTTT. As protein: CASSVLAESGNTIYF.

This clone was seen more than once but under ten times. The V call is TRBV6-1, the J call TRBJ2-5, with D tentatively TRBD2 (7 bases). This CDR3 has 17 amino acids. Per germline, CDR1 MNHNS and CDR2 SASEGT. The V and J ends lost 0 bases and 6 bases respectively, with 20 bases between them. The CDR3, as DNA: TGTGCCAGCAGTGAAGCCCTCCCGGGGAGGGGGGAAAAGACCCAGTACTTC. The encoded protein is CASSEALPGRGEKTQYF.

A note on this clone: A far larger clone is just one base off, so this is likely a read error. The identical CDR3 is also encoded by other nucleotide sequences in the sample. The chain carries TRBV5-4 and TRBJ2-5; D is possibly TRBD2 (6 bases). The length of the CDR3 is 13 residues. Germline values: CDR1 SGHNT, CDR2 YYREEE (reference sequence). In DNA form, the CDR3 reads TGTGCCAGCAGCTTGGCGGGGGATGAGACACAGTACTTC. Translating gives CASSLAGDETQYF.

This clone was recorded a few times. This rearrangement joins TRBV30 to TRBJ1-1; D remains unclear. CDR3 size: 12 residues. V was clipped by 4 bases and J by 1 base, with 7 bases between them. Germline CDR1 is GTSNPN and CDR2 is SVGIG (reference sequence). CDR3 sequence (DNA): TGTGCCTGGAATGACGGGAACACTGAAGCTTTCTTT. Residues: CAWNDGNTEAFF.

The rearrangement links TRBV2 to TRBJ1-3, with a tentative D call TRBD1 (5 bases). The CDR3 runs to 15 residues. V gave up 6 bases and J gave up 0 bases, with 12 bases separating them. CDR1 and CDR2 from the germline V gene are SNHLY and FYNNEI. CDR3 protein: CASSPRQHSGNTIYF. The CDR3 DNA reads as TGTGCCAGCAGCCCCCGACAGCACTCTGGAAACACCATATATTTT.

The chain is built from TRBV28 and TRBJ2-1, with TRBD2 identical over 9 bases. CDR1 MDHEN and CDR2 SYDVKM come from the germline V gene. V was pared by 8 bases and J by 3 bases, with 5 bases of the junction left unmatched. This CDR3 contains 14 residues. CDR3 DNA sequence: TGTGCCAGCTTGGGGCGGGAGGGCTACAATGAGCAGTTCTTC. It translates to CASLGREGYNEQFF.

This rearrangement joins TRBV28 to TRBJ1-2; no firm D call. The CDR3 runs to 13 residues. From germline, CDR1 is MDHEN and CDR2 SYDVKM. Trimming took 4 bases from V and 7 from J, leaving 13 bases between them. The CDR3 DNA follows: TGTGCCAGCAGTTCCACCGGGAGAATTGGCTACACCTTC. It codes for CASSSTGRIGYTF.

As to this clone: A far larger clone is one base from this, pointing to a likely read error. The identical CDR3 is also encoded by other nucleotide sequences in the sample. The chain is built from TRBV7-3 and TRBJ1-1, with D perhaps TRBD1 (6 bases). This CDR3 is built from 13 residues. Germline values: CDR1 SGHTA, CDR2 FQGTGA. The CDR3 reads CASSILRGGEAFF. CDR3 nucleotide sequence: TGTGCCAGCAGCATTCTCAGGGGCGGAGAAGCTTTCTTC.

About this clone: The likely explanation is a read error, given a far larger clone one base away. The sample contains more than one DNA sequence encoding this CDR3. This sequence joins TRBV6-1 and TRBJ2-7, with TRBD2 as a possible D gene (5 bases). Germline V gene lookup returns CDR1 MNHNS and CDR2 SASEGT. The CDR3 is 14 amino acids. The CDR3 coding sequence is TGTGCCACCCGGGAATGGGGTGCCCAGAACGAGCAGTACTTT. Protein product: CATREWGAQNEQYF.

This clone has a count of ten or more. The chain links TRBV7-3 to TRBJ1-2; D is unclear. There are 13 residues in the CDR3. Trimming shortened V by 3 bases and J by 4 bases, and 9 bases separated the two germline ends. Germline CDR1 is SGHTA and CDR2 is FQGTGA. The CDR3: CASSFPDLYGYTF. CDR3 coding DNA: TGTGCCAGCAGCTTTCCGGACCTCTATGGCTACACCTTC. The full variable domain, rest sourced from reference TRBV7-3 and TRBJ1-2, is GAGVSQTPSNKVTEKGKYVELRCDPISGHTALYWYRQSLGQGPEFLIYFQGTGAADDSGLPNDRFFAVRPEGSVSTLKIQRTERGDSAVYLCASSFPDLYGYTFGSGTRLTVV.

This clone was detected once. The rearrangement uses TRBV9 and TRBJ2-7; D not resolved. The CDR3 totals 12 residues. The germline V gene has CDR1 SGDLS and CDR2 YYNGEE. With 1 base removed from V and 4 bases from J, the gap between germline ends came to 6 bases. CDR3 sequence (DNA): TGTGCCAGCAGCGTATATCCTTACGAGCAGTACTTC. This translates into CASSVYPYEQYF.

The V gene is TRBV15, the J gene TRBJ2-1; D gene ambiguous. There are 13 residues in the CDR3. V was pared by 0 bases and J by 12 bases, with 12 bases between. Germline CDR1 is LNHNV and CDR2 is YYDKDF (reference sequence). CDR3 residues: CATSRDPSDGQFF. In nucleotides, the CDR3 is TGTGCCACCAGCAGAGATCCCAGCGATGGGCAGTTCTTC.

There are many counts of this clone. The chain links TRBV28 to TRBJ1-1; D is undetermined. Germline CDR1 is MDHEN and CDR2 is SYDVKM. Trimming cost V 7 bases and J 5 bases, with 11 bases left between them. The CDR3 has 12 residues. CDR3 loop: CASKSWVTEAFF. DNA of the CDR3: TGTGCCAGCAAGTCGTGGGTGACTGAAGCTTTCTTT.

The rearrangement joins TRBV29-1 to TRBJ2-1; 13 nucleotides agree with TRBD2. The CDR3 spans 18 residues. Trimming took 6 bases from V and 2 from J; bases not matched to a gene: 13. CDR1 is SQVTM, CDR2 ANQGSEA, per germline. The CDR3 DNA is TGCAGCGTCGCCGGGACTAGCGGGAATAAACTTACCTACAATGAGCAGTTCTTC. It specifies CSVAGTSGNKLTYNEQFF.

This chain connects TRBV19 to TRBJ2-7, with D possibly being TRBD2 (6 bases). CDR1 and CDR2 from the germline V gene are LNHDA and SQIVND (reference sequence). CDR3 size: 14 residues. Deletions cut 3 bases from V and 2 bases from J, with 11 bases between. The CDR3, as DNA: TGTGCCAGTAGTATTAGCGGAGGGACCTACGAGCAGTACTTC. This translates into CASSISGGTYEQYF. Full variable domain (missing parts from reference TRBV19 and TRBJ2-7): DGGITQSPKYLFRKEGQNVTLSCEQNLNHDAMYWYRQDPGQGLRLIYYSQIVNDFQKGDIAEGYSVSREKKESFPLTVTSAQKNPTAFYLCASSISGGTYEQYFGPGTRLTVT.